This T cell receptor beta chain was identified during a study of blood T cell repertoires in COVID-19. About the research overall: COVID-19 samples collected from the United States, Italy and Spain covered acute and convalescent phases.

Study members were between about 18 and 100 years old and lived in approximately 25 US regions. Two consecutive negative NP/OP PCR tests, clearance, or resolved symptoms defined Cohort 3 recovery. V was clipped by 1 base and J by 3 bases; unmatched bases: 2. The CDR3 totals 15 residues. Germline CDR1 SGHTA, CDR2 FQGNSA. Only in-frame clones appear in the TCRdb table, and some are missing; sequencing was by immunoSEQ multiplex PCR. Here the sample spans roughly 500,000 clones, approximately 87% being singletons. Sequencing was performed on PBMCs or T cells enriched from blood (not recorded which). This clonotype was sampled from a woman in her forties who had recovered from COVID-19. This sequence joins TRBV7-2 and TRBJ2-3, with 9 bases matching TRBD2. CDR3 nucleotide sequence: TGTGCCAGCAGCTTAGTCAGCGGGAGGACAGATACGCAGTATTTT. Its translation: CASSLVSGRTDTQYF.